These 10 T cell receptor beta chains share one sample of origin, sequenced in a study of monozygotic twins with inflammatory bowel disease. TCRdb reprocessed the 5' RACE reads and reports one entry per CDR3 protein, with no DNA. The sample includes fewer than 550,000 distinct CDR3 sequences. The sample was blood. These receptors came from a human donor with ulcerative colitis or Crohn's disease, or a healthy co-twin of an affected twin (not recorded which).

The rearrangement uses TRBV3-1 and TRBJ2-1. The germline V gene has CDR1 LGHDT and CDR2 YNNKEL (reference sequence). The CDR3 runs to 14 residues. The CDR3 sequence: CASSLSHSYNEQFF.

CDR3: CASSRQSGIYEQYF. The rearrangement joins TRBV28 to TRBJ2-7; TCRdb calls TRBD2, which cannot be checked without DNA. From germline, CDR1 is MDHEN and CDR2 SYDVKM. The CDR3 contains 14 residues. Full variable domain (remainder filled in from reference TRBV28 and TRBJ2-7): DVKVTQSSRYLVKRTGEKVFLECVQDMDHENMFWYRQDPGLGLRLIYFSYDVKMKEKGDIPEGYSVSREKKERFSLILESASTNQTSMYLCASSRQSGIYEQYFGPGTRLTVT.

The gene calls are TRBV7-2 and TRBJ1-5; TCRdb outputs TRBD1, but without DNA this stays unchecked. Per germline, CDR1 SGHTA and CDR2 FQGNSA. This CDR3 is built from 14 residues. The CDR3 loop reads CASSRGGRNQPQHF.

J is TRBJ1-4 and V is TRBV12-3 or TRBV12-4; TCRdb selects TRBD1, and the lack of DNA leaves this call unchecked. The CDR3 runs to 16 residues. The CDR3 reads CASSLPRTANNEKLFF.

This chain connects TRBV7-9 to TRBJ1-4; the TCRdb D gene call, TRBD1, has no DNA to confirm it. Germline V lookup: CDR1 SEHNR, CDR2 FQNEAQ (reference sequence). The CDR3 runs to 14 residues. CDR3 sequence: CASSRDRINEKLFF.

V usage is TRBV7-2 and J usage is TRBJ2-1; TCRdb proposes TRBD2, but this gene call is untestable without DNA. The CDR3 spans 15 residues. Germline loops: CDR1 SGHTA, CDR2 FQGNSA. CDR3: CASSLGGGANNEQFF.

V is TRBV7-9 and J is TRBJ2-1; as DNA is missing, the TRBD2 call by TCRdb cannot be tested. Germline V gene data show CDR1 as SEHNR and CDR2 as FQNEAQ (reference sequence). The CDR3 length is 14 residues. CDR3: CASSGVAGSNEQFF. Variable domain in full (rest from reference TRBV7-9 and TRBJ2-1): DTGVSQNPRHKITKRGQNVTFRCDPISEHNRLYWYRQTLGQGPEFLTYFQNEAQLEKSRLLSDRFSAERPKGSFSTLEIQRTEQGDSAMYLCASSGVAGSNEQFFGPGTRLTVL.

The chain recombines TRBV30 with TRBJ1-2. CDR1 and CDR2 from the germline V gene are GTSNPN and SVGIG (reference sequence). The length of the CDR3 is 13 residues. The CDR3 is CAWSVRDESGYTF. Together with reference TRBV30 and TRBJ1-2, the CDR3 gives the full variable domain: SQTIHQWPATLVQPVGSPLSLECTVEGTSNPNLYWYRQAAGRGLQLLFYSVGIGQISSEVPQNLSASRPQDRQFILSSKKLLLSDSGFYLCAWSVRDESGYTFGSGTRLTVV.

The chain carries TRBV12-3 or TRBV12-4 and TRBJ2-5; TCRdb indicates TRBD1, and absent DNA this call remains unverified. The CDR3 is 13 residues long. The CDR3 here is CASSGRLRETQYF.

The chain is built from TRBV12-3 or TRBV12-4 and TRBJ1-1. CDR3 length: 16 amino acids. CDR3 in amino acids: CASSFWLGHRRGEAFF.